The 7 T cell receptor beta chains reported below all come from one sample, sequenced in a study of cytomegalovirus exposure and HLA in healthy donors. The PCR used 60 Vbeta and 13 Jbeta primers. The repertoire was sequenced with immunoSEQ multiplex PCR; TCRdb's copy has only in-frame clones and lacks some. Counted here are hundreds of thousands of clones, around 80% occurring once; the ten biggest clones make up over 0.55%. The sequenced sample was PBMCs. All receptors come from a man younger than 35 in good health and CMV-seronegative.

The V and J genes are TRBV5-1 and TRBJ2-7, with 8 bases that match TRBD1. Germline V gene lookup returns CDR1 SGHRS and CDR2 YFSETQ. The CDR3 is 13 residues long. V gave up 2 bases and J gave up 7 bases; unmatched junction bases: 5. The CDR3: CASSFGDRQEQYF. CDR3 nucleotide sequence: TGCGCCAGCAGCTTCGGGGACAGGCAAGAGCAGTACTTC.

This clone showed up just once. J is TRBJ2-1 and V is TRBV27; a possible D gene is TRBD2 (6 bases). V dropped 8 bases and J dropped 10 bases, with 15 bases sitting between them. The germline V gene has CDR1 MNHEY and CDR2 SMNVEV (reference sequence). This CDR3 is built from 12 residues. Written as DNA, the CDR3 is TGTGCCAGCCGGACATACCGGGGGGAGCAGTTCTTC. As protein: CASRTYRGEQFF.

This chain joins TRBV7-2 and TRBJ2-3, with D perhaps matching TRBD1 (5 bases). CDR3 size: 15 residues. Germline assignment: CDR1 SGHTA and CDR2 FQGNSA. V was trimmed by 4 bases and J by 2 bases, leaving 13 bases between them. The CDR3: CASSSDRAFTDTQYF. In DNA, the CDR3 is TGTGCCAGCAGCTCTGACAGAGCGTTCACAGATACGCAGTATTTT. Filled out from reference TRBV7-2 and TRBJ2-3, the complete variable domain reads GAGVSQSPSNKVTEKGKDVELRCDPISGHTALYWYRQSLGQGLEFLIYFQGNSAPDKSGLPSDRFSAERTGGSVSTLTIQRTQQEDSAVYLCASSSDRAFTDTQYFGPGTRLTVL.

The rearrangement links TRBV5-6 to TRBJ2-1; D may be TRBD2 (6 bases). Germline V gives CDR1 SGHDT, CDR2 YYEEEE. CDR3 length: 14 amino acids. V was shortened by 0 bases and J by 2 bases, with 6 bases between the two germline ends. The CDR3 loop is CASSLGGAYNEQFF. The CDR3 DNA reads as TGTGCCAGCAGCTTGGGGGGGGCCTACAATGAGCAGTTCTTC.

The chain combines TRBV11-2 with TRBJ2-1, with TRBD1 matching 11 bases. J lost 6 bases, V lost 5 bases, and 15 bases had no gene match. The CDR3 is 18 amino acids. Per germline, CDR1 SGHAT and CDR2 FQNNGV. The CDR3, as DNA: TGTGCCAGCAGCCCCAGGGGAGCCCGGGACAGGGGGTTCAATGAGCAGTTCTTC. Translating gives CASSPRGARDRGFNEQFF.

This clone was counted a few times. The V call is TRBV5-4, the J call TRBJ2-7, with a tentative D call TRBD1 (6 bases). CDR3 length: 13 amino acids. The germline gives CDR1 SGHNT, CDR2 YYREEE (reference sequence). Between the trimmed V and J ends, which lost 4 bases and 0 bases, there was a span of 8 bases. Here the CDR3 reads CASSRQDSYEQYF. CDR3 in DNA: TGTGCCAGCAGCCGACAGGACTCCTACGAGCAGTACTTC.

The V and J genes are TRBV5-1 and TRBJ2-5, with D maybe TRBD2 (5 bases). V was cut by 3 bases and J by 5 bases, with 17 bases left in between. Per the germline V gene, CDR1 is SGHRS and CDR2 is YFSETQ. This CDR3 has 15 residues. CDR3 residues: CASSSRDSVWETQYF. CDR3 nucleotides: TGCGCCAGCAGCTCCCGGGATTCGGTTTGGGAGACCCAGTACTTC.